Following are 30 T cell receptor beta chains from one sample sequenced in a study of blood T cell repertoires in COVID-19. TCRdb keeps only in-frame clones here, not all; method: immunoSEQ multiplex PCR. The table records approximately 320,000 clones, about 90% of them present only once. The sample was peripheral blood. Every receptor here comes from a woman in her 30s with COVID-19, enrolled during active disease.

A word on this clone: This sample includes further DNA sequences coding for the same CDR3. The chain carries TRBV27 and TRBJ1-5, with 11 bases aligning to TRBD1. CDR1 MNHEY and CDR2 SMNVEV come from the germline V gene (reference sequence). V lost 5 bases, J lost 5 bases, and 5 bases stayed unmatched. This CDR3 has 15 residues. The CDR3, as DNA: TGTGCCAGCAGTCCCGGGACAGGGGGGGATCAGCCCCAGCATTTT. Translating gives CASSPGTGGDQPQHF.

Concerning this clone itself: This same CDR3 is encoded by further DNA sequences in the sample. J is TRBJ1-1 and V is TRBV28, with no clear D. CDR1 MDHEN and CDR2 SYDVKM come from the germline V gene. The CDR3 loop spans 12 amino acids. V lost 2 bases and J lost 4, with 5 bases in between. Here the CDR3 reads CASSLPGTEAFF. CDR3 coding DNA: TGTGCCAGCAGTTTACCGGGCACTGAAGCTTTCTTT.

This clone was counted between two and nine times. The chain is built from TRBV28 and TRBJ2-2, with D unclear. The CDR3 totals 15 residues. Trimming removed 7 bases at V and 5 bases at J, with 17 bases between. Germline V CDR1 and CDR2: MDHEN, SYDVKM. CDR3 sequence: CASTQSRSGTGELFF. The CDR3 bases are TGTGCCAGCACCCAGAGCCGGAGTGGGACCGGGGAGCTGTTTTTT.

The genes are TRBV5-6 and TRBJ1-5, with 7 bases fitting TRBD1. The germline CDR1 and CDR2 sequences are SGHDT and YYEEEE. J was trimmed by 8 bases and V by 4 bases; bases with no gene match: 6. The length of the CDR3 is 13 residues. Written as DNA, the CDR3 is TGTGCCAGCAGCAAACAGGGGTTGGAGCCCCAGCATTTT. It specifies CASSKQGLEPQHF.

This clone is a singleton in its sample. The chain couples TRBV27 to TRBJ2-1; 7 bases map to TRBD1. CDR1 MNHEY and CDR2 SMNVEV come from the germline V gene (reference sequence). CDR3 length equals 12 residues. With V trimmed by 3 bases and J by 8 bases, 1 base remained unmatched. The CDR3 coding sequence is TGTGCCAGCAGTTTTGACAGGGATGAGCAGTTCTTC. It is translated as CASSFDRDEQFF.

CDR3 nucleotide sequence: TGTGCCAGCAGCTGGCTACGGGGGGCGAGTGGCTACACCTTC. Protein: CASSWLRGASGYTF. V is TRBV5-8 and J is TRBJ1-2; D may be TRBD1 (6 bases). The CDR3 totals 14 residues. Germline CDR1 is SGHTS and CDR2 is YDEGEE. With 3 bases removed from V and 7 bases from J, the gap between germline ends came to 16 bases.

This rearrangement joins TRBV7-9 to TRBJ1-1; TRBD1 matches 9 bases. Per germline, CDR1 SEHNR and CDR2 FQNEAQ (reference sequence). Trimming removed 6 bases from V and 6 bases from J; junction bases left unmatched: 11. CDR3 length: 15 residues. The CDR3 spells CASRGPGQGQPEAFF. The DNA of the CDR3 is TGTGCCAGCAGAGGACCGGGACAGGGTCAACCTGAAGCTTTCTTT. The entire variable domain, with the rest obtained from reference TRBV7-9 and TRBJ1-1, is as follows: DTGVSQNPRHKITKRGQNVTFRCDPISEHNRLYWYRQTLGQGPEFLTYFQNEAQLEKSRLLSDRFSAERPKGSFSTLEIQRTEQGDSAMYLCASRGPGQGQPEAFFGQGTRLTVV.

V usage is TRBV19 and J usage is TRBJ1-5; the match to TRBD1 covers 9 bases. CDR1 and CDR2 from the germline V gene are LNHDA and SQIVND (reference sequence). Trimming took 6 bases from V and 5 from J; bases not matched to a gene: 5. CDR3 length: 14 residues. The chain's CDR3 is CASSLWTGDQPQHF. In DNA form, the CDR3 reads TGTGCCAGTAGCCTTTGGACAGGGGATCAGCCCCAGCATTTT.

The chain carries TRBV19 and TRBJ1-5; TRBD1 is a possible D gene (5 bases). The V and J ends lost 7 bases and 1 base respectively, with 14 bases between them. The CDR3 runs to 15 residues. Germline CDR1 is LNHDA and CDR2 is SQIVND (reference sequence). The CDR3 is CASTGGEASNQPQHF. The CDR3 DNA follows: TGTGCCAGTACCGGGGGAGAGGCGAGCAATCAGCCCCAGCATTTT. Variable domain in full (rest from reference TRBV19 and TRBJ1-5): DGGITQSPKYLFRKEGQNVTLSCEQNLNHDAMYWYRQDPGQGLRLIYYSQIVNDFQKGDIAEGYSVSREKKESFPLTVTSAQKNPTAFYLCASTGGEASNQPQHFGDGTRLSIL.

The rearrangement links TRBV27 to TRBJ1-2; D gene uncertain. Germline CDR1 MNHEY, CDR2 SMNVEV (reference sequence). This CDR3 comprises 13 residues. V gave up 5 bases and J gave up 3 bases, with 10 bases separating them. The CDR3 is CASSPMIDYGYTF. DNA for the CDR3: TGTGCCAGCAGTCCTATGATTGACTATGGCTACACCTTC.

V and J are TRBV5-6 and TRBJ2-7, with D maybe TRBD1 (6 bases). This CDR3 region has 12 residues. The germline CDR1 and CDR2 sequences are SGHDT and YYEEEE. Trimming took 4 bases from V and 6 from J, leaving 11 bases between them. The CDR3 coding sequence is TGTGCCAGCAGCCCCGGACAGCTCGAGCAGTACTTC. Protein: CASSPGQLEQYF. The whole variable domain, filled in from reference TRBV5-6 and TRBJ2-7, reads DAGVTQSPTHLIKTRGQQVTLRCSPKSGHDTVSWYQQALGQGPQFIFQYYEEEERQRGNFPDRFSGHQFPNYSSELNVNALLLGDSALYLCASSPGQLEQYFGPGTRLTVT.

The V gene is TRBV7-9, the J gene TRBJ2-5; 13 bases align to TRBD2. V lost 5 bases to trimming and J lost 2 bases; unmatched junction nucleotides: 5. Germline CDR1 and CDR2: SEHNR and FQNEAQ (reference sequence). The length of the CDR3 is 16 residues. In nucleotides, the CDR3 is TGTGCCAGCAGCCCACGGACTAGCGGGGGACAAGAGACCCAGTACTTC. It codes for CASSPRTSGGQETQYF.

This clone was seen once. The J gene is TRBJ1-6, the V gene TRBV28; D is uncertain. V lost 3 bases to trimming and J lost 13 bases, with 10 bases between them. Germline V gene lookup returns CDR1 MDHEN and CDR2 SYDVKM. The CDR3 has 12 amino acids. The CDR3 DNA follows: TGTGCCAGCAGTTTCCGGGAGACCCCCCTCCACTTT. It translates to CASSFRETPLHF.

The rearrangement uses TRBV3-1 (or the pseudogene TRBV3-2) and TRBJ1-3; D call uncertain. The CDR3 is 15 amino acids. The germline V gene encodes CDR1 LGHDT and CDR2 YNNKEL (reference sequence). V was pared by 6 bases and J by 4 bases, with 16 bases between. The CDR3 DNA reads TGTGCCAGCAGTGTAGGTGCCGGAGGGGGAAACACCATATATTTT. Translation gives CASSVGAGGGNTIYF.

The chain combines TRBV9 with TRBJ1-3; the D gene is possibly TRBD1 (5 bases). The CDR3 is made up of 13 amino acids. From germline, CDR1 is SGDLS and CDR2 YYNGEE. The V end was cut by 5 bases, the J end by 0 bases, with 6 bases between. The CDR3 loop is CASRQDSGNTIYF. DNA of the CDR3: TGTGCCAGCAGACAGGACTCTGGAAACACCATATATTTT.

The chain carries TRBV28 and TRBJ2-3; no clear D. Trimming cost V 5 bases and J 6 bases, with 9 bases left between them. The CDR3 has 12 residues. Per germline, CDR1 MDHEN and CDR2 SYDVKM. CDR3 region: CASSQVADTQYF. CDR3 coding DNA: TGTGCCAGCAGTCAGGTGGCCGATACGCAGTATTTT.

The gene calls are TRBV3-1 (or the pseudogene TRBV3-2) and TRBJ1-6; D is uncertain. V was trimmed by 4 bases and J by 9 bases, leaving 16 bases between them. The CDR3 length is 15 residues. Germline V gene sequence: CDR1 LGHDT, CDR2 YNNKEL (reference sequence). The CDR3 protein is CASSRQAPYGSPLHF. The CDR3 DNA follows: TGTGCCAGCAGCCGACAAGCTCCCTACGGTTCACCCCTCCACTTT.

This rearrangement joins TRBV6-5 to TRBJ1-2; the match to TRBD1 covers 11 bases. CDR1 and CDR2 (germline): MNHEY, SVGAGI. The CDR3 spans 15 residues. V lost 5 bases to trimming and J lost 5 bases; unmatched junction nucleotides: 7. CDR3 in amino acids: CASSPRTGGVYGYTF. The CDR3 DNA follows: TGTGCCAGCAGTCCGAGGACAGGGGGCGTATATGGCTACACCTTC.

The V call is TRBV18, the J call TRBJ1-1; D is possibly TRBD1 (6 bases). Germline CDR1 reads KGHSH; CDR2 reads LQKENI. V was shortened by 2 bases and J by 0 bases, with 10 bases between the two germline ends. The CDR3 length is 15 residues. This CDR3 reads CASSPSDRLNTEAFF. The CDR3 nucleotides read TGTGCCAGCTCACCATCGGACAGATTGAACACTGAAGCTTTCTTT.

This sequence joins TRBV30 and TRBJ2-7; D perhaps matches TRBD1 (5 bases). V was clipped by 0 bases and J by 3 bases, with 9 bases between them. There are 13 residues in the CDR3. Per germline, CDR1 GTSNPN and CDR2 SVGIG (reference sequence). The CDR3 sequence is CAWSVDSRYEQYF. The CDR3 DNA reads TGTGCCTGGAGTGTAGACAGTCGCTACGAGCAGTACTTC.

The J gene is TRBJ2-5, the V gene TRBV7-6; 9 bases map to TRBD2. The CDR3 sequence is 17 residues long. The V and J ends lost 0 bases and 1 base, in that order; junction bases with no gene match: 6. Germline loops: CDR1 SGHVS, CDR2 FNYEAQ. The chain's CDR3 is CASSLAQIAGAQETQYF. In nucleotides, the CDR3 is TGTGCCAGCAGCTTAGCGCAGATAGCGGGGGCCCAAGAGACCCAGTACTTC.

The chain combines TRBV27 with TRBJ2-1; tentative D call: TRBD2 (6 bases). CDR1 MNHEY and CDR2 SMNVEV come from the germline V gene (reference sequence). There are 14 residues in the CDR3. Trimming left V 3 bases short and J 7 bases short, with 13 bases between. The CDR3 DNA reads TGTGCCAGCAGTTTTTCCCTGACTAGGAATGAGCAGTTCTTC. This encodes CASSFSLTRNEQFF.

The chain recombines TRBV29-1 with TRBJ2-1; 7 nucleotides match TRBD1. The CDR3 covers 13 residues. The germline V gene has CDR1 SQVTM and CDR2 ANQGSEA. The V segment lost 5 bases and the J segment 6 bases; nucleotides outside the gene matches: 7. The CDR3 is CSVTHRQGNEQFF. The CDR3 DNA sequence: TGCAGCGTTACGCACCGACAGGGCAATGAGCAGTTCTTC.

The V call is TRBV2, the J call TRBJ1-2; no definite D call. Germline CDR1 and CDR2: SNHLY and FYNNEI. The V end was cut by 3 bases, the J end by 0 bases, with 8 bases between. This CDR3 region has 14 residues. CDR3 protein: CASSDEDSNYGYTF. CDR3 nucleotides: TGTGCCAGCAGTGACGAGGACTCTAACTATGGCTACACCTTC.

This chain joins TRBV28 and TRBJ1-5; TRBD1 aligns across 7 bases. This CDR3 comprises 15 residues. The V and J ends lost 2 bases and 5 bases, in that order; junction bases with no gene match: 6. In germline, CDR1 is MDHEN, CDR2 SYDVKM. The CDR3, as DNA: TGTGCCAGCAGTTTACGGGGGCAGGGGGATCAGCCCCAGCATTTT. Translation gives CASSLRGQGDQPQHF.

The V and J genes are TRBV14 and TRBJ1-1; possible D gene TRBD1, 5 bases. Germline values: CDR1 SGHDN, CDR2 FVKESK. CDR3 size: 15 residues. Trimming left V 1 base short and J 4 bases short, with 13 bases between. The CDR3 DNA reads TGTGCCAGCAGCCAAGCCGGAGGGGTCGGCACTGAAGCTTTCTTT. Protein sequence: CASSQAGGVGTEAFF.

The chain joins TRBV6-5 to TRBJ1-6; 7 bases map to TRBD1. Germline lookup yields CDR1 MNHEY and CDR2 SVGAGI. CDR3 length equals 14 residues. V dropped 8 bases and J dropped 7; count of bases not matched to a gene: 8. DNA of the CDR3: TGTGCCAGCTCGACAGGGCCCGTCAATTCACCCCTCCACTTT. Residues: CASSTGPVNSPLHF.

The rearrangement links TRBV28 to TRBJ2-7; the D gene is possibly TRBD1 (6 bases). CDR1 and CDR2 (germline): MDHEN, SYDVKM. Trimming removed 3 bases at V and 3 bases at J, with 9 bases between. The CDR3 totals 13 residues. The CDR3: CASSFHRDYEQYF. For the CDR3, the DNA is TGTGCCAGCAGTTTCCACAGGGACTACGAGCAGTACTTC.

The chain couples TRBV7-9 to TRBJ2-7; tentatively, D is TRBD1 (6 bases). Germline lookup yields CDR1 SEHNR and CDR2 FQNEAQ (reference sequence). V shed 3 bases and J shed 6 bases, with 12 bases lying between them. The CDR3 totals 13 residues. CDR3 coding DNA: TGTGCCAGCAGCTTGGGGGCGTACCTCGAGCAGTACTTC. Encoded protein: CASSLGAYLEQYF.

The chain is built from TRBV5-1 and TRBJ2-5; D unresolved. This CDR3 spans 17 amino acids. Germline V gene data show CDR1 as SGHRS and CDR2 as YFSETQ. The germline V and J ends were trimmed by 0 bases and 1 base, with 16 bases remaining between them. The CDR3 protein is CASSLASGSLSQETQYF. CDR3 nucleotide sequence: TGCGCCAGCAGCTTGGCCTCTGGCTCCCTGTCCCAAGAGACCCAGTACTTC.